The present entry profiles one T cell receptor (beta chain) with its context. The entry originates in a study of blood T cell repertoires in COVID-19. For the study at large: The United States, Italy and Spain provided the acute and convalescent COVID-19 samples. PBMCs, B-cell-depleted T cells, or T cells were the source of the cDNA or gDNA that made up the material.

V was cut by 0 bases and J by 0 bases, with 9 bases left in between. The germline gives CDR1 LGHNA, CDR2 YSLEER. The length of the CDR3 is 16 residues. As originally analysed: Estimated nucleated cell counts came from reference gene primer amplification. Generated by immunoSEQ multiplex PCR, the TCRdb table keeps only in-frame clones and is missing some. The DNA gave D and trimming, while V, J and clone size come from that table. In the table there are fewer than 350,000 clones, 81% of which are singletons. The clonotype was recovered from an older woman with active or convalescent COVID-19. The sample comprised peripheral blood. The chain couples TRBV4-3 to TRBJ1-5; maybe TRBD1 (5 bases). This CDR3 reads CASSQDWGGSNQPQHF. The CDR3 region has the DNA TGCGCCAGCAGCCAAGATTGGGGGGGTAGCAATCAGCCCCAGCATTTT.